The 16 T cell receptor beta chains below come from one sample, sequenced in a study of T cells in Graves' hyperthyroidism and ophthalmopathy (dated by TCRdb to about 2019). The library relied on multiplex PCR. Sequencing was performed on an Illumina HiSeq 2000. The TCR beta CDR3 regions were amplified from the RNA transcripts. A first-round RT-PCR of the TCR CDR3 used the HTBI primer set with the Qiagen OneStep RT-PCR kit. TCRdb ran its own pipeline on the public reads, namely fastp trimming at Q25 and MiXCR clone calling, and kept in-frame beta chains. Every distinct CDR3 protein forms one entry, paired with its most common genes and DNA. In all, the sample holds roughly 710,000 distinct CDR3 sequences, and 35% of those were seen once. The ten largest clones capture 30% to 40% of the sample. Sequencing used blood. The source is a woman in her thirties or forties with Graves' hyperthyroidism.

Many counts were recorded for this clonotype. The chain is built from TRBV7-2 and TRBJ1-6, with no clear D. This CDR3 is built from 14 residues. Trimming removed 1 base from V and 13 bases from J, with 14 bases in between. Germline CDR1 SGHTA, CDR2 FQGNSA. CDR3 bases: TGTGCCAGCAGCTTAGGGCTATCTCCTAACCCCCTCCACTTT. Amino acids: CASSLGLSPNPLHF.

This chain links TRBV27 with TRBJ1-5, with D unclear. Germline CDR1 reads MNHEY; CDR2 reads SMNVEV (reference sequence). V gave up 10 bases and J gave up 7 bases, with 17 bases separating them. The CDR3 runs 13 residues. The CDR3 region is CATRMQAGQPQHF. CDR3 DNA sequence: TGTGCCACCCGGATGCAGGCGGGGCAGCCCCAGCATTTT.

This clonotype was seen once. This chain uses TRBV6-5 with TRBJ2-2; D may be TRBD1 (5 bases). The V end lost 0 bases, the J end lost 2 bases, and 7 bases lay between the germline ends. Per the germline V gene, CDR1 is MNHEY and CDR2 is SVGAGI. This CDR3 region has 15 residues. The CDR3 DNA is TGTGCCAGCAGTTACTCGTGGGGCAACACCGGGGAGCTGTTTTTT. It specifies CASSYSWGNTGELFF.

In its sample, this clonotype was seen many times. V and J are TRBV2 and TRBJ1-2; no clear D gene. The CDR3 totals 13 residues. Per germline, CDR1 SNHLY and CDR2 FYNNEI. Trimming left V 7 bases short and J 6 bases short, with 15 bases between. The CDR3 is CASNPGVGNGYTF. DNA of the CDR3: TGTGCCAGCAATCCGGGAGTCGGGAATGGCTACACCTTC.

This clonotype was seen a few times. The chain carries TRBV7-2 and TRBJ2-7; D might be TRBD2 (6 bases). Germline CDR1 and CDR2: SGHTA and FQGNSA. V lost 5 bases and J lost 3, with 11 bases in between. The CDR3 runs to 13 residues. The CDR3 spells CASSRPGLYEQYF. The DNA of the CDR3 is TGTGCCAGCAGCCGACCGGGACTCTACGAGCAGTACTTC.

The V gene is TRBV24-1, the J gene TRBJ2-2; no firm D call. Trimming stripped 6 bases from V and 6 bases from J, with 16 bases between. The germline V gene encodes CDR1 KGHDR and CDR2 SFDVKD. The CDR3 has 15 amino acids. CDR3 protein: CATSYLLSAPGELFF. The CDR3 coding sequence is TGTGCCACCAGTTACCTCCTAAGCGCCCCCGGGGAGCTGTTTTTT.

As concerns this clonotype: Given a much more abundant clone one base away, this may be a read error. The V call is TRBV20-1, the J call TRBJ2-6, with 8 bases identical to TRBD2. Per germline, CDR1 DFQATT and CDR2 SNEGSKA (reference sequence). The CDR3 contains 15 residues. V was clipped by 5 bases and J by 3 bases; unmatched bases: 6. CDR3 sequence reads: CSALSGGDGANVLTF. The DNA of the CDR3 is TGCAGTGCTCTAAGCGGGGGAGATGGGGCCAACGTCCTGACTTTC.

At least ten counts were recorded for this clonotype. The genes are TRBV10-3 and TRBJ2-2, with 14 bases matching TRBD2. V lost 3 bases and J lost 0; bases outside the gene matches: 12. Germline V gene sequence: CDR1 ENHRY, CDR2 SYGVKD. The CDR3 is 21 residues long. CDR3: CAISDPQGLAGADTNTGELFF. The CDR3 nucleotides read TGTGCCATCAGTGACCCACAGGGACTAGCGGGAGCGGACACGAACACCGGGGAGCTGTTTTTT.

This chain uses TRBV7-2 with TRBJ1-2; no reliable D call. This CDR3 comprises 17 residues. With 5 bases removed from V and 5 bases from J, the gap between germline ends came to 24 bases. Per the germline V gene, CDR1 is SGHTA and CDR2 is FQGNSA. The CDR3 bases are TGTGCCAGCAGCCAAGCAGCGGGCCCCGTTCACCGATATGGCTACACCTTC. As protein: CASSQAAGPVHRYGYTF.

The gene calls are TRBV2 and TRBJ2-1, with TRBD1 matching 9 bases. This CDR3 is built from 15 residues. J gave up 5 bases and V 4 bases, and 6 bases lay outside the gene matches. Germline-derived CDR1 and CDR2 are SNHLY and FYNNEI. This CDR3 reads CASSAPGQGHNEQFF. The DNA of the CDR3 is TGTGCCAGCAGTGCCCCGGGACAGGGTCACAATGAGCAGTTCTTC. Combining the CDR3 with reference TRBV2 and TRBJ2-1 gives the whole variable domain EPEVTQTPSHQVTQMGQEVILRCVPISNHLYFYWYRQILGQKVEFLVSFYNNEISEKSEIFDDQFSVERPDGSNFTLKIRSTKLEDSAMYFCASSAPGQGHNEQFFGPGTRLTVL.

The table lists this clonotype with many counts. The rearrangement links TRBV19 to TRBJ1-1; D uncertain. Germline CDR1 LNHDA, CDR2 SQIVND (reference sequence). The CDR3 extends over 14 amino acids. V shed 3 bases and J shed 4 bases, with 12 bases lying between them. CDR3 sequence: CASSMDREGTEAFF. The CDR3 nucleotides read TGTGCCAGTAGTATGGACCGCGAGGGCACTGAAGCTTTCTTT.

In regard to this clonotype: Being one base from a much bigger clone, this may be a read error. The chain couples TRBV7-7 to TRBJ2-2; 7 positions match TRBD1. The CDR3 is 15 amino acids. CDR1 SSHAT and CDR2 FNYEAQ come from the germline V gene (reference sequence). CDR3 sequence reads: CASSLTGAATGELFF. CDR3 in DNA: TGTGCTAGCAGCTTAACAGGGGCGGCCACCGGGGAGCTGTTTTTT. The full variable domain, with the rest looked up from reference TRBV7-7 and TRBJ2-2, is GAGVSQSPRYKVTKRGQDVTLRCDPISSHATLYWYQQALGQGPEFLTYFNYEAQPDKSGLPSDRFSAERPEGSISTLTIQRTEQRDSAMYRCASSLTGAATGELFFGEGSRLTVL.

This clonotype was observed at least ten times. The chain links TRBV5-4 to TRBJ2-7; D not certain. The V end lost 5 bases, the J end lost 6 bases, and 15 bases lay between the germline ends. This CDR3 is built from 13 residues. Germline V gene lookup returns CDR1 SGHNT and CDR2 YYREEE (reference sequence). The CDR3 protein is CASRGTPVSEQYF. CDR3 DNA sequence: TGTGCCAGCAGGGGAACCCCAGTCTCCGAGCAGTACTTC.

A single count supports this clonotype. The V and J genes are TRBV5-1 and TRBJ1-1, with D uncertain. The CDR3 has 14 residues. Germline V lookup: CDR1 SGHRS, CDR2 YFSETQ. V lost 4 bases and J lost 6, with 16 bases in between. The CDR3 nucleotides are TGCGCCAGCAGCACGACTGGGAATTTCGCTGAAGCTTTCTTT. Translation: CASSTTGNFAEAFF. Drawing the rest from reference TRBV5-1 and TRBJ1-1, the complete variable domain is KAGVTQTPRYLIKTRGQQVTLSCSPISGHRSVSWYQQTPGQGLQFLFEYFSETQRNKGNFPGRFSGRQFSNSRSEMNVSTLELGDSALYLCASSTTGNFAEAFFGQGTRLTVV.

This clonotype has more than one count but fewer than ten. The rearrangement joins TRBV6-5 to TRBJ2-6, with D possibly TRBD1 on 5 matching bases. The V end was cut by 0 bases, the J end by 2 bases, with 8 bases between. The CDR3 is made up of 16 amino acids. The germline V gene has CDR1 MNHEY and CDR2 SVGAGI. The CDR3: CASSYSIGAGANVLTF. The CDR3 DNA reads TGTGCCAGCAGTTACTCGATAGGGGCTGGGGCCAACGTCCTGACTTTC.

The V and J genes are TRBV6-6 and TRBJ1-3, with D hard to call. The germline CDR1 and CDR2 sequences are MNHNY and SVGAGI (reference sequence). The CDR3 is 16 amino acids. Trimming left V 0 bases short and J 2 bases short, with 11 bases between. CDR3 DNA: TGTGCCAGCAGTTACTCGTCCCAGTCCGCTGGAAACACCATATATTTT. Residues: CASSYSSQSAGNTIYF.